This T cell receptor beta chain was retrieved from a study of blood T cell repertoires in COVID-19. Germline V gene sequence: CDR1 LNHNV, CDR2 YYDKDF (reference sequence). The CDR3 is 14 residues long. The V gene lost 1 base and the J gene lost 2 bases, with 8 bases spanning the gap. Assay: immunoSEQ multiplex PCR; the TCRdb copy retains only in-frame clones and omits some. In the table there are over 100,000 clones, around four fifths of which are singletons. The sequenced sample consisted of peripheral blood. The chain has TRBV15 and TRBJ1-1, with unresolved D. This clonotype was obtained from a man in his 70s with acute or convalescent COVID-19. The CDR3, as DNA: TGTGCCACCAGCAGAGGAGGGTTTAACACTGAAGCTTTCTTT. Amino acid sequence: CATSRGGFNTEAFF.